This entry lists 32 T cell receptor beta chains sequenced from one sample in a study of cytotoxic CD8 clonotypes in ibrutinib-treated CLL. The table came from immunoSEQ multiplex PCR; TCRdb's copy has only in-frame clones and leaves some out. The sample holds some 200,000 clones, about 75% seen once. The sample here was PBMCs, taken after 12 months of ibrutinib treatment. Receptors originate from a human donor with chronic lymphocytic leukemia.

This clone was counted once. The CDR3 nucleotides read TGTGCCAGCAGCTTTTATATTGGGGGAGGCTACGAGCAGTACTTC. Protein: CASSFYIGGGYEQYF. The J gene is TRBJ2-7, the V gene TRBV7-8; D is perhaps TRBD2 (6 bases). V lost 3 bases and J lost 3, with 15 bases in between. The CDR3 extends over 15 amino acids. The germline V gene has CDR1 SGHVS and CDR2 FQNEAQ.

This clone has just one count. The genes are TRBV7-2 and TRBJ2-7, with D uncertain. The germline V gene has CDR1 SGHTA and CDR2 FQGNSA. Trimming took off 5 bases at V and 6 bases at J, with 14 bases between the two ends. CDR3 length: 13 amino acids. The CDR3 DNA reads as TGTGCCAGCAGCATCAGGATCCTCGGCGAGCAGTACTTC. Protein: CASSIRILGEQYF. Looking up the rest from reference TRBV7-2 and TRBJ2-7 gives the full variable domain: GAGVSQSPSNKVTEKGKDVELRCDPISGHTALYWYRQSLGQGLEFLIYFQGNSAPDKSGLPSDRFSAERTGGSVSTLTIQRTQQEDSAVYLCASSIRILGEQYFGPGTRLTVT.

CDR3 region: CASGQGRNQPQHF. The CDR3 coding sequence is TGTGCCAGCGGCCAGGGGCGTAATCAGCCCCAGCATTTT. The chain carries TRBV27 and TRBJ1-5; D perhaps matches TRBD1 (6 bases). Per the germline V gene, CDR1 is MNHEY and CDR2 is SMNVEV (reference sequence). Trimming removed 8 bases from V and 4 bases from J, with 12 bases in between. The CDR3 is made up of 13 amino acids.

V gene TRBV7-9 combines with J gene TRBJ2-1; tentative D call: TRBD2 (6 bases). Germline assignment: CDR1 SEHNR and CDR2 FQNEAQ (reference sequence). CDR3 length equals 15 residues. V lost 1 base to trimming and J lost 9 bases, with 16 bases between them. CDR3 in DNA: TGTGCCAGCAGCTTAGTGGTTAGCCTCGGGGGTGAGCAGTTCTTC. It specifies CASSLVVSLGGEQFF. Variable domain in full (rest from reference TRBV7-9 and TRBJ2-1): DTGVSQNPRHKITKRGQNVTFRCDPISEHNRLYWYRQTLGQGPEFLTYFQNEAQLEKSRLLSDRFSAERPKGSFSTLEIQRTEQGDSAMYLCASSLVVSLGGEQFFGPGTRLTVL.

The chain carries TRBV4-1 and TRBJ2-1; 8 positions match TRBD1. This CDR3 is built from 15 residues. V was pared by 0 bases and J by 4 bases, with 2 bases of the junction left unmatched. The V gene's germline CDR1 is MGHRA and CDR2 YSYEKL. The DNA of the CDR3 is TGCGCCAGCAGCCAAGATGGGACAGGTTACAATGAGCAGTTCTTC. Its translation: CASSQDGTGYNEQFF.

V usage is TRBV28 and J usage is TRBJ1-4; 10 nucleotides match TRBD1. CDR1 MDHEN and CDR2 SYDVKM come from the germline V gene. V lost 2 bases, J lost 7 bases, and 4 bases stayed unmatched. The CDR3 covers 15 residues. CDR3 DNA: TGTGCCAGCAGTTTAGGGGACAGGGGTGGTGAAAAACTGTTTTTT. Protein: CASSLGDRGGEKLFF.

V is TRBV29-1 and J is TRBJ2-1; 7 positions agree with TRBD1. CDR3 length: 15 amino acids. V trimming: 5 bases; J trimming: 0 bases; junction bases outside the gene matches: 7. Per the germline V gene, CDR1 is SQVTM and CDR2 is ANQGSEA. The CDR3 DNA reads TGCAGCGTTCTGGGACAGACCAGCTCCTACAATGAGCAGTTCTTC. It yields the protein CSVLGQTSSYNEQFF.

The V gene is TRBV5-1, the J gene TRBJ2-7, with 9 bases fitting TRBD2. Germline trimming cut 5 bases from V and 4 bases from J; bases unmatched to any gene: 10. CDR3 length: 15 residues. From germline, CDR1 is SGHRS and CDR2 YFSETQ. The CDR3: CASSRTAGGLYEQYF. The CDR3 coding sequence is TGCGCCAGCAGTCGAACAGCGGGAGGCTTATACGAGCAGTACTTC.

In its sample, this clone was seen many times. The rearrangement joins TRBV18 to TRBJ2-1; TRBD1 aligns across 9 bases. Per germline, CDR1 KGHSH and CDR2 LQKENI. This CDR3 comprises 14 residues. The J segment lost 8 bases and the V segment lost 6 bases, leaving 8 bases of the junction unmatched. The CDR3: CASSPDRGNDEQFF. Here the CDR3 DNA reads TGTGCCAGCTCTCCGGACAGGGGCAACGATGAGCAGTTCTTC.

The CDR3 sequence: CASSGSSGGYGTQYF. The CDR3 region has the DNA TGTGCCAGCAGTGGATCTAGCGGGGGATATGGGACCCAGTACTTC. The J gene is TRBJ2-5, the V gene TRBV6-1; the match to TRBD2 covers 10 bases. Germline V lookup: CDR1 MNHNS, CDR2 SASEGT. V dropped 4 bases and J dropped 7; count of bases not matched to a gene: 9. The length of the CDR3 is 15 residues.

This chain uses TRBV9 with TRBJ1-1; D remains unclear. CDR1 is SGDLS, CDR2 YYNGEE, per germline. V lost 4 bases and J lost 1, with 17 bases in between. The CDR3 sequence is 16 residues long. CDR3 in DNA: TGTGCCAGCAGCCTGACGACGGGAGAAACGAACACTGAAGCTTTCTTT. Its translation: CASSLTTGETNTEAFF.

The V and J genes are TRBV29-1 and TRBJ1-1; D might be TRBD1 (6 bases). The CDR3 is made up of 14 amino acids. Between the trimmed V and J ends, which lost 0 bases and 5 bases, there was a span of 13 bases. Germline V gene lookup returns CDR1 SQVTM and CDR2 ANQGSEA. The DNA of the CDR3 is TGCAGCGTTGAAGATCGAGGTAGGGGGACTGAAGCTTTCTTT. Translating it yields CSVEDRGRGTEAFF.

The chain recombines TRBV5-1 with TRBJ1-4; no definite D call. The CDR3 is made up of 17 amino acids. Germline lookup yields CDR1 SGHRS and CDR2 YFSETQ. Trimming shortened V by 5 bases and J by 0 bases, and 17 bases separated the two germline ends. The CDR3 region is CASSPQLGRATNEKLFF. DNA of the CDR3: TGCGCCAGCAGTCCACAACTGGGCCGCGCAACTAATGAAAAACTGTTTTTT.

The chain is built from TRBV7-2 and TRBJ2-1, with unresolved D. V lost 5 bases to trimming and J lost 6 bases, with 14 bases between them. The germline CDR1 and CDR2 sequences are SGHTA and FQGNSA. The CDR3 has 14 residues. CDR3 region: CASSPGRPLNEQFF. The CDR3 DNA reads TGTGCCAGCAGCCCCGGCCGGCCTCTCAATGAGCAGTTCTTC.

CDR3 coding DNA: TGTGCCAGCAGTACGACAGGGTCTACTGAAGCTTTCTTT. Translation: CASSTTGSTEAFF. The V and J genes are TRBV6-1 and TRBJ1-1; 7 bases line up with TRBD1. The trim removed 5 bases at V and 5 bases at J, leaving 5 bases unmatched. The CDR3 has 13 residues. CDR1 and CDR2 (germline): MNHNS, SASEGT.

This clone was seen more than once but under ten times. The J gene is TRBJ2-1, the V gene TRBV5-1; D ambiguous. The CDR3 contains 16 residues. V was clipped by 0 bases and J by 3 bases, with 13 bases between them. Germline CDR1 is SGHRS and CDR2 is YFSETQ. In nucleotides, the CDR3 is TGCGCCAGCAGCTTGGTCGCCGCGGCTCTCTACAATGAGCAGTTCTTC. This encodes CASSLVAAALYNEQFF.

The rearrangement uses TRBV11-3 and TRBJ2-7; D is uncertain. The CDR3 extends over 13 amino acids. Between the trimmed V and J ends, which lost 0 bases and 6 bases, there was a span of 9 bases. Germline V gene sequence: CDR1 SGHNT, CDR2 YENEEA. CDR3 amino acids: CASSLESLGEQYF. The CDR3 nucleotides read TGTGCCAGCAGCTTAGAGAGTCTGGGCGAGCAGTACTTC.

The chain is built from TRBV5-4 and TRBJ2-7; D call uncertain. Trimming cost V 0 bases and J 7 bases, with 5 bases left between them. CDR1 SGHNT and CDR2 YYREEE come from the germline V gene (reference sequence). CDR3 length: 11 residues. The CDR3 DNA sequence: TGTGCCAGCAGCTTGGGTCTAGAGCAGTACTTC. Protein product: CASSLGLEQYF. Supplemented by reference TRBV5-4 and TRBJ2-7, the full variable domain reads ETGVTQSPTHLIKTRGQQVTLRCSSQSGHNTVSWYQQALGQGPQFIFQYYREEENGRGNFPPRFSGLQFPNYSSELNVNALELDDSALYLCASSLGLEQYFGPGTRLTVT.

The gene calls are TRBV5-6 and TRBJ1-5; no definite D call. CDR1 and CDR2 from the germline V gene are SGHDT and YYEEEE. The CDR3 has 16 residues. V dropped 2 bases and J dropped 4 bases, with 16 bases sitting between them. CDR3 protein: CASSFSGLQENQPQHF. The CDR3 DNA follows: TGTGCCAGCAGCTTTAGCGGCTTGCAGGAAAATCAGCCCCAGCATTTT. The full variable domain, in which reference TRBV5-6 and TRBJ1-5 provide the parts outside the CDR3, is DAGVTQSPTHLIKTRGQQVTLRCSPKSGHDTVSWYQQALGQGPQFIFQYYEEEERQRGNFPDRFSGHQFPNYSSELNVNALLLGDSALYLCASSFSGLQENQPQHFGDGTRLSIL.

This clone came up a few times. Different DNA sequences within this sample yield the same CDR3. CDR3 protein: CASRNRETEAFF. CDR3 nucleotide sequence: TGTGCCAGCAGGAATCGGGAAACTGAAGCTTTCTTT. The chain joins TRBV6-5 to TRBJ1-1; D not certain. The CDR3 sequence is 12 residues long. Trimming stripped 6 bases from V and 5 bases from J, with 10 bases between. Per germline, CDR1 MNHEY and CDR2 SVGAGI.

The V gene is TRBV29-1, the J gene TRBJ1-1; possible D gene TRBD1, 5 bases. CDR1 is SQVTM, CDR2 ANQGSEA, per germline. Trimming shortened V by 7 bases and J by 1 base, and 7 bases separated the two germline ends. The CDR3 consists of 11 residues. This CDR3 reads CSADRNTEAFF. CDR3 nucleotides: TGCAGCGCAGACAGGAACACTGAAGCTTTCTTT. Variable domain in full (rest from reference TRBV29-1 and TRBJ1-1): SAVISQKPSRDICQRGTSLTIQCQVDSQVTMMFWYRQQPGQSLTLIATANQGSEATYESGFVIDKFPISRPNLTFSTLTVSNMSPEDSSIYLCSADRNTEAFFGQGTRLTVV.

The chain employs TRBV4-3 and TRBJ2-7; D remains unclear. V dropped 2 bases and J dropped 5 bases, with 13 bases sitting between them. The CDR3 has 14 residues. Germline CDR1 LGHNA, CDR2 YSLEER. The CDR3 loop reads CASSQLIGWNEQYF. As DNA, the CDR3 is TGCGCCAGCAGCCAATTAATTGGCTGGAACGAGCAGTACTTC.

This clone was counted only a few times. The rearrangement uses TRBV27 and TRBJ1-1; D unclear. There are 11 residues in the CDR3. CDR1 is MNHEY, CDR2 SMNVEV, per germline (reference sequence). Trimming stripped 4 bases from V and 10 bases from J, with 10 bases between. In DNA, the CDR3 is TGTGCCAGCAGTTCCGCGGGGAGAGCTTTCTTT. Amino acids: CASSSAGRAFF.

The gene calls are TRBV18 and TRBJ1-1, with TRBD1 matching 7 bases. The CDR3 is made up of 13 amino acids. Trimming at V came to 4 bases and at J to 5 bases, leaving 4 bases not matched to a gene. Per the germline V gene, CDR1 is KGHSH and CDR2 is LQKENI. CDR3 coding DNA: TGTGCCAGCTCACGTCCAGGGGGGACTGAAGCTTTCTTT. This encodes CASSRPGGTEAFF.

CDR3 nucleotides: TGTGCCAGCAGCGTAGATTCCCCAACCGAAGCTTTCTTT. It codes for CASSVDSPTEAFF. The chain recombines TRBV9 with TRBJ1-1; no reliable D call. From germline, CDR1 is SGDLS and CDR2 YYNGEE. The V end was cut by 0 bases, the J end by 8 bases, with 11 bases between. There are 13 residues in the CDR3.

The table lists this clone with a few counts. The rearrangement uses TRBV4-1 and TRBJ2-7; the D gene is possibly TRBD1 (5 bases). V was pared by 5 bases and J by 0 bases, with 17 bases between. CDR3 length: 16 residues. CDR1 is MGHRA, CDR2 YSYEKL, per germline. CDR3 in amino acids: CASSFTTGTFSYEQYF. CDR3 bases: TGCGCCAGCAGCTTTACAACAGGTACTTTCTCCTACGAGCAGTACTTC.

This chain uses TRBV4-1 with TRBJ2-7; 10 bases agree with TRBD2. This CDR3 is 15 amino acids long. The V and J ends lost 0 bases and 6 bases, in that order; junction bases with no gene match: 5. Germline values: CDR1 MGHRA, CDR2 YSYEKL. The CDR3 loop is CASSQEGAGGLEQYF. CDR3 sequence (DNA): TGCGCCAGCAGCCAAGAGGGAGCGGGAGGGCTCGAGCAGTACTTC.

The chain is built from TRBV11-2 and TRBJ2-7; TRBD1 aligns across 10 bases. The CDR3 has 15 amino acids. Germline V gene data show CDR1 as SGHAT and CDR2 as FQNNGV. V shed 3 bases and J 2 bases; nucleotides not matched to a gene: 4. The CDR3 region has the DNA TGTGCCAGCAGCTTTGGGACAGGGGAAGCCTACGAGCAGTACTTC. The encoded protein is CASSFGTGEAYEQYF.

V usage is TRBV19 and J usage is TRBJ1-3; no clear D gene. Per the germline V gene, CDR1 is LNHDA and CDR2 is SQIVND (reference sequence). V dropped 3 bases and J dropped 1 base, with 7 bases sitting between them. CDR3 length equals 14 residues. CDR3: CASSIAGSGNTIYF. CDR3 coding DNA: TGTGCCAGTAGTATTGCGGGATCTGGAAACACCATATATTTT.

V usage is TRBV4-1 and J usage is TRBJ1-3; D is uncertain. V lost 1 base, J lost 0 bases, and 7 bases lay in between. Germline loops: CDR1 MGHRA, CDR2 YSYEKL. This CDR3 spans 15 amino acids. DNA for the CDR3: TGCGCCAGCAGCCAAGTCTTTACCTCTGGAAACACCATATATTTT. Translating gives CASSQVFTSGNTIYF.

This clone has just one count. V is TRBV18 and J is TRBJ1-5; D remains ambiguous. Trimming cost V 2 bases and J 6 bases, with 11 bases left between them. CDR3 length equals 14 residues. Germline assignment: CDR1 KGHSH and CDR2 LQKENI. CDR3 sequence (DNA): TGTGCCAGCTCACCAACAACCACCGTTCAGCCCCAGCATTTT. This translates into CASSPTTTVQPQHF.

This clone was seen a few times. The chain uses TRBV19 and TRBJ1-6; weak D call: TRBD1 (6 bases). The CDR3 has 15 amino acids. Germline values: CDR1 LNHDA, CDR2 SQIVND (reference sequence). Trimming removed 3 bases from V and 8 bases from J, with 14 bases in between. The CDR3 region is CASSIAGAGYSPLHF. The CDR3 DNA reads as TGTGCCAGTAGTATTGCAGGGGCTGGGTATTCACCCCTCCACTTT.